The entry that follows covers one T cell receptor (beta chain) sequence. The specificity of this receptor is unknown. The sample holds no much larger clone one base away, and base qualities are not on file. This specimen's time point label, interpreted: patch test 1, 2 weeks after DPC sensitization. The treatment or condition label on this specimen signifies: therapeutic diphenylcyclopropenone sensitization with weekly scalp DPC. At each patch-test visit, blood was drawn before the patch test was applied. To be eligible, patients had to be aged 18 to 70, diagnosed with alopecia and judged suitable for DPC therapy, while pregnant patients were excluded. Total RNA was extracted from unfractionated whole blood collected in Tempus Blood RNA tubes. This sample stems from a study of human T cells and chemical hapten exposure (dated by TCRdb to the early 2020s). About the full investigation: For sensitization, 2% DPC in acetone was applied to a roughly 2 cm by roughly 2 cm area of upper inner arm skin. Patient blood was sampled pre-sensitization (week 0) and at 2, 6 and about 24 weeks after DPC sensitization. Patch testing was performed on the upper back with Finn chambers containing 0.01% DPC, and the patch tests were scored after 6 days according to International Contact Dermatitis Research Group standards. For TCR sequencing, blood came from twenty-nine alopecia patients at anywhere from one to four time points (pre-sensitization, 2, 6 and 24 weeks). In alopecia patients, the study followed how the peripheral blood TCR repertoire changed in vivo over primary and secondary sensitization to diphenylcyclopropenone (DPC), a hapten. Libraries were combined into a pool for sequencing, and differences in TCR yield between samples came mainly from small differences in library volumes within the pool. Patients additionally received weekly therapeutic DPC doses to the scalp throughout the approximately 25-week study period. The mostly female patient cohort included alopecia areata with under or over 50% scalp involvement, alopecia totalis and alopecia universalis.

Library preparation employed RACE. Reads for this sample came from a NextSeq 500. Library preparation attached unique molecular identifiers to individual cDNA molecules for quantitative, reproducible TCR counting. For every blood RNA sample, sequencing covered both the TCR alpha and TCR beta chains. Per the source publication's procedure: A median of roughly 98,000 TCRs per sample was observed, with a range of roughly 20,000 to 750,000. V, J and CDR3 annotation of the TCR reads was carried out using the Decombinator software suite. To make PS versus PT1 abundance plots, every sample was subsampled to the same number of TCRs (28,000). TCRs were defined as expanded if absent before sensitization and observed at least eight times at the 2-week time point. TCRdb's own reprocessing of the public reads used fastp at Q25 and MiXCR and kept productive beta chains. Every entry covers one CDR3 protein and lists the most common genes and DNA from its rows. TCRdb assigned the V and J calls; the authors' analysis was not used. In all, the sample holds under 200,000 distinct CDR3 sequences, and roughly 14% of those were seen once. 1.5% to 2% of the sample lies in the top ten.

Study-wide findings and limitations: A positive correlation was found between the number of PT1 expanded TCRs and patch test score, with significance reached at thresholds 8, 16 and 32 but not 4. No change with DPC sensitization was found in the number of TCRs above 1 in 1000 frequency, and no evidence of global repertoire structure alterations was found. Because all patients had alopecia, a presumed autoimmune disease, the immune response of the patients might differ from that of healthy individuals. Compared with pre-sensitization or healthy control sets, expanded TCRs formed significantly more large CDR3 similarity clusters, which is consistent with antigen-driven responses. Repeated subsampling changed both the strength of the expansion versus patch-test correlation and the threshold at which that correlation became significant.

Sequenced material: whole blood, taken in connection with sensitization to the hapten diphenylcyclopropenone (DPC). This TCR came from a woman aged 25 to 39 with alopecia areata. Some clones in this sample may be carry-over from other donors' samples.

For the CDR3, the sequence is CASSQGGRSDNEQFF. The DNA reads as follows: TGTGCCAGCAGCCAAGGGGGTCGGTCGGACAATGAGCAGTTCTTC. The sequence links TRBV4-2 to TRBJ2-1; no D gene can be assigned with confidence. V is clipped by 1 base and J by 5 bases, and the sequence between their germline boundaries is 12 bases long. CDR1 is given as LGHNA and CDR2 as YNFKEQ, both from the germline V gene. The CDR3 covers 15 residues, taking in both the cysteine and the phenylalanine. Of all the DNA, just the CDR3 is kept, 45 bases in frame from base 1.